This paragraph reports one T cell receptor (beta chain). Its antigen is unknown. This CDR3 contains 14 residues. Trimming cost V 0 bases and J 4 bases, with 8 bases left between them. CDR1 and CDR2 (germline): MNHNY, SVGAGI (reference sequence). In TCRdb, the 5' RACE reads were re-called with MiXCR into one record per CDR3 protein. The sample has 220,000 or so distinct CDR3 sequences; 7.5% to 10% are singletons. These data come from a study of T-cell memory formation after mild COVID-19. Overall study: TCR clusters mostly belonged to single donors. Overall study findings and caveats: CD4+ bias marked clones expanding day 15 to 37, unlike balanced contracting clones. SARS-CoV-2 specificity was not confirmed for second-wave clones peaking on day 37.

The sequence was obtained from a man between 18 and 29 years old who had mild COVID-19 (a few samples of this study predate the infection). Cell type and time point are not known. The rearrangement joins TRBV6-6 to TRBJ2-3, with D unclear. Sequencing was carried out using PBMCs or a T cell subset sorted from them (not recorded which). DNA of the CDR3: TGTGCCAGCAGTTACTCCCCCACCGCAGATACGCAGTATTTT. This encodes CASSYSPTADTQYF.